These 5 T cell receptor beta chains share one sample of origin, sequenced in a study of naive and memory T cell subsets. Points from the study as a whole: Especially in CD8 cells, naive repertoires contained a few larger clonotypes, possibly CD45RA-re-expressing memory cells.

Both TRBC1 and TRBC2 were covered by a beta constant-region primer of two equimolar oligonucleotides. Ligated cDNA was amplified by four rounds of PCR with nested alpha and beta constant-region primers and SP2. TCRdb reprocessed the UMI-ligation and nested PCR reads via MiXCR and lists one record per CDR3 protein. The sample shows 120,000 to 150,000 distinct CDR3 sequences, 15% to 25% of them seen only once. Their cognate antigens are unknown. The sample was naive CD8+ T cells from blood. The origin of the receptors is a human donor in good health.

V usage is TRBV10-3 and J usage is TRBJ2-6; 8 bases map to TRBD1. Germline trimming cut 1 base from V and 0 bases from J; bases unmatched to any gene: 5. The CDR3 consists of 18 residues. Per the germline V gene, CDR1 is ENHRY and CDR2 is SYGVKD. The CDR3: CAISEFGTGDSGANVLTF. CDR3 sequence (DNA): TGTGCCATCAGTGAGTTCGGGACAGGAGACTCTGGGGCCAACGTCCTGACTTTC.

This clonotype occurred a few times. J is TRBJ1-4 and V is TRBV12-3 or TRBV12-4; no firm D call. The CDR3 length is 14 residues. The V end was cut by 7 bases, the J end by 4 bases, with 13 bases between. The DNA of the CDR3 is TGTGCCAGCAACAGCGGAAAAAGTAATGAAAAACTGTTTTTT. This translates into CASNSGKSNEKLFF.

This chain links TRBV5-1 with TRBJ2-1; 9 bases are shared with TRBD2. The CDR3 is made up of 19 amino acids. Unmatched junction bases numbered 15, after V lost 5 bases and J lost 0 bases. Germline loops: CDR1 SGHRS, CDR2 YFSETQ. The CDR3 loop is CASSSGLAGTSSSYNEQFF. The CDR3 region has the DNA TGCGCCAGCAGTAGCGGGCTAGCGGGGACAAGTTCCTCCTACAATGAGCAGTTCTTC. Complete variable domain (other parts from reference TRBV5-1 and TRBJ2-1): KAGVTQTPRYLIKTRGQQVTLSCSPISGHRSVSWYQQTPGQGLQFLFEYFSETQRNKGNFPGRFSGRQFSNSRSEMNVSTLELGDSALYLCASSSGLAGTSSSYNEQFFGPGTRLTVL.

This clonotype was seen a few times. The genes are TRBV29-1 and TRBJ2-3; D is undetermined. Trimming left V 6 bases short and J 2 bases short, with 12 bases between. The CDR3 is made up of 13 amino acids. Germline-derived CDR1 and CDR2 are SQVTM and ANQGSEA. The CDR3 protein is CSVAEINTDTQYF. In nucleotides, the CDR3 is TGCAGCGTCGCAGAAATTAACACAGATACGCAGTATTTT.

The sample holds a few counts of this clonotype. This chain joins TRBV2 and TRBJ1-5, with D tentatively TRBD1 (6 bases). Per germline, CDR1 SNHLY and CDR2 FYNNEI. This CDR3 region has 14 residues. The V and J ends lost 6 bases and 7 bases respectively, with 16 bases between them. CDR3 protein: CASREQGVYQPQHF. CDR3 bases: TGTGCCAGCAGGGAACAGGGTGTATACCAGCCCCAGCATTTT.